These 32 T cell receptor beta chains share one sample of origin, sequenced in a study of blood T cells in healthy people across ages. A J-beta primer mix and a sample-barcoded 5' primer were used in a second PCR of roughly 6 to 11 cycles. MiXCR, applied by TCRdb to the 5' RACE reads, yields one record per CDR3 protein. Of around 750,000 distinct CDR3 sequences in the sample, 40% to 65% are singletons; the top ten hold roughly 40%. Source material: blood. The receptors originated from a man older than 75 in good health.

This clonotype was observed a few times. The V call is TRBV20-1, the J call TRBJ2-1; D not resolved. The CDR3 length is 10 residues. V lost 6 bases and J lost 7, with 7 bases in between. CDR1 and CDR2 (germline): DFQATT, SNEGSKA (reference sequence). CDR3 DNA sequence: TGCAGTGCGGAAGGGAATGAGCAGTTCTTC. It specifies CSAEGNEQFF.

The chain has TRBV5-1 and TRBJ2-5; weak D call: TRBD2 (5 bases). The DNA end lines up better with TRBJ2-7; the J call may be wrong. The germline V gene encodes CDR1 SGHRS and CDR2 YFSETQ. The CDR3 is 14 amino acids. The DNA for the CDR3 is TGCGCCAGCGGGGTCGGGATCTCAACGGGCGAGCAGTACTTC. It codes for CASGVGISTGEQYF.

The CDR3 reads CSASTIDRGTNSPLHF. The DNA for the CDR3 is TGCAGTGCTAGCACAATCGACAGGGGGACTAATTCACCCCTCCACTTT. This rearrangement joins TRBV20-1 to TRBJ1-6, with 9 bases matching TRBD1. The CDR3 extends over 16 amino acids. V lost 3 bases and J lost 6; bases outside the gene matches: 9. Germline loops: CDR1 DFQATT, CDR2 SNEGSKA (reference sequence).

The rearrangement joins TRBV9 to TRBJ2-4; 7 nucleotides align to TRBD1. V was clipped by 4 bases and J by 15 bases; unmatched bases: 16. CDR1 and CDR2 (germline): SGDLS, YYNGEE. The CDR3 length is 14 residues. The CDR3 loop is CASSFRQGGYERYF. Written as DNA, the CDR3 is TGTGCCAGCAGCTTCCGACAGGGCGGGTACGAGCGGTACTTC.

The rearrangement links TRBV3-1 to TRBJ2-1; the match to TRBD2 covers 13 bases. This CDR3 comprises 19 residues. Trimming cost V 0 bases and J 6 bases; bases outside gene matches: 11. Germline V gives CDR1 LGHDT, CDR2 YNNKEL (reference sequence). CDR3 residues: CASSQDRSSGLAGRNEQFF. The CDR3 DNA reads as TGTGCCAGCAGCCAAGATAGAAGTTCGGGACTAGCGGGACGCAATGAGCAGTTCTTC.

V gene TRBV20-1 combines with J gene TRBJ2-1, with 9 positions matching TRBD2. The CDR3 sequence is 17 residues long. Germline trimming cut 5 bases from V and 5 bases from J; bases unmatched to any gene: 16. CDR1 and CDR2 (germline): DFQATT, SNEGSKA (reference sequence). CDR3 DNA sequence: TGCAGTGCTCCCGGGTGGGCTAGCGGGGCCGGGAACAATGAGCAGTTCTTC. The encoded protein is CSAPGWASGAGNNEQFF.

The V and J genes are TRBV3-1 and TRBJ1-2, with D uncertain. The germline V gene has CDR1 LGHDT and CDR2 YNNKEL (reference sequence). The CDR3 has 15 amino acids. Trimming stripped 1 base from V and 3 bases from J, with 12 bases between. The CDR3 reads CASSQATGSHYGYTF. As DNA, the CDR3 is TGTGCCAGCAGCCAAGCTACGGGGAGTCACTATGGCTACACCTTC.

Regarding this clonotype: A read error may produce the germline difference seen at one junction end. This CDR3 reads CANSRSLGVEGGELFF. DNA for the CDR3: TGCGCCAACAGCCGTTCCCTCGGGGTTGAAGGCGGGGAGCTGTTTTTT. This chain joins TRBV4-3 and TRBJ2-2; D is possibly TRBD2 (5 bases). CDR1 is LGHNA and CDR2 is YSLEER in the germline V gene. There are 16 residues in the CDR3.

The chain is built from TRBV28 and TRBJ2-3; either TRBD1 or TRBD2 may fit D (5 bases each). There are 14 residues in the CDR3. The germline gives CDR1 MDHEN, CDR2 SYDVKM. V lost 4 bases and J 14 bases, leaving 22 bases between the germline ends. DNA for the CDR3: TGTGCCAGCAGTTCATCCGGGACCCACAGATACGCGTATTTT. Protein: CASSSSGTHRYAYF.

The chain uses TRBV6-5 and TRBJ2-3; TRBD1 matches at 11 bases. V shed 3 bases and J 4 bases; nucleotides not matched to a gene: 21. This CDR3 is built from 21 residues. Germline values: CDR1 MNHEY, CDR2 SVGAGI. CDR3 nucleotide sequence: TGTGCCAGCAGTTATCGGACAGGGGGCAGGGTTCTACCCTCGACCCCAGATACGCAGTATTTT. It translates to CASSYRTGGRVLPSTPDTQYF.

The gene calls are TRBV3-1 and TRBJ2-6, with D possibly matching TRBD1 (5 bases). V was pared by 4 bases and J by 3 bases, with 13 bases between. CDR1 LGHDT and CDR2 YNNKEL come from the germline V gene (reference sequence). The CDR3 has 16 residues. CDR3 in DNA: TGTGCCAGCAGCCGCAGGGCAGGAATTGGGGCCAACGTCCTGACTTTC. It is translated as CASSRRAGIGANVLTF.

The chain uses TRBV18 and TRBJ2-3; TRBD1 matches at 8 bases. With V trimmed by 9 bases and J by 0 bases, 5 bases remained unmatched. This CDR3 contains 14 residues. In germline, CDR1 is KGHSH, CDR2 LQKENI. Written as DNA, the CDR3 is TGTGCCAGTGGACAGGGTTTGAGCACAGATACGCAGTATTTT. It yields the protein CASGQGLSTDTQYF. The whole variable domain, filled in from reference TRBV18 and TRBJ2-3, reads NAGVMQNPRHLVRRRGQEARLRCSPMKGHSHVYWYRQLPEEGLKFMVYLQKENIIDESGMPKERFSAEFPKEGPSILRIQQVVRGDSAAYFCASGQGLSTDTQYFGPGTRLTVL.

This clonotype has only a few counts. A clone one base away is much larger, so this may be a read error. This chain joins TRBV29-1 and TRBJ2-1, with 8 nucleotides matching TRBD2. The DNA end is a closer match to TRBJ2-7, so the J assignment may be wrong. Germline lookup yields CDR1 SQVTM and CDR2 ANQGSEA. The CDR3 spans 19 residues. DNA for the CDR3: TGCAGCGTTGCGGGGGAGGTACTCCTCCGGGAGGGGACCTACAATGAGCAGTACTTC. Translated, it gives CSVAGEVLLREGTYNEQYF.

This clonotype was counted between two and nine times. The rearrangement links TRBV2 to TRBJ2-1, with D perhaps TRBD1 (6 bases). V was clipped by 6 bases and J by 6 bases, with 9 bases between them. Per germline, CDR1 SNHLY and CDR2 FYNNEI. This CDR3 is 12 amino acids long. For the CDR3, the DNA is TGTGCCAGCAGGGTGACAGGCAATGAGCAGTTCTTC. Amino acid sequence: CASRVTGNEQFF.

The chain combines TRBV10-1 with TRBJ2-7; 7 bases map to TRBD1. This CDR3 has 11 residues. Looked up from germline, CDR1 is WNHNN and CDR2 is SYGVQD (reference sequence). The J segment lost 6 bases and the V segment lost 8 bases, leaving 4 bases of the junction unmatched. The CDR3 coding sequence is TGCGCCAGCGGGGGACAGCGCGAGCAGTACTTC. Encoded protein: CASGGQREQYF.

V and J are TRBV28 and TRBJ2-7, with 9 bases aligning to TRBD1. The V segment lost 1 base and the J segment 4 bases; nucleotides outside the gene matches: 8. The CDR3 is 16 amino acids. CDR1 is MDHEN, CDR2 SYDVKM, per germline. The chain's CDR3 is CASSLSGTGWGYEQYF. The DNA for the CDR3 is TGTGCCAGCAGTTTATCTGGGACAGGGTGGGGATACGAGCAGTACTTC.

The gene calls are TRBV5-1 and TRBJ2-5; 7 bases fit TRBD2. This CDR3 spans 16 amino acids. The trim removed 3 bases at V and 4 bases at J, leaving 12 bases unmatched. Germline values: CDR1 SGHRS, CDR2 YFSETQ. This CDR3 reads CASSSMGRAEGETQYF. CDR3 DNA: TGCGCCAGCAGCTCCATGGGGAGGGCTGAGGGAGAGACCCAGTACTTC.

At least ten counts were recorded for this clonotype. V is TRBV28 and J is TRBJ2-7, with no clear D. Trimming took 6 bases from V and 2 from J, leaving 17 bases between them. Per germline, CDR1 MDHEN and CDR2 SYDVKM. The CDR3 is 15 amino acids. This chain's CDR3 is CASSSPRRTPYEQYF. The CDR3 DNA is TGTGCCAGCAGCTCGCCCCGCCGGACCCCCTACGAGCAGTACTTC.

The chain is built from TRBV12-3 or TRBV12-4 and TRBJ2-1, with no clear D. The V and J ends lost 6 bases and 9 bases respectively, with 15 bases between them. This CDR3 has 13 residues. This CDR3 reads CASRRTRPGEQFF. The CDR3, as DNA: TGTGCCAGCAGGCGGACGCGACCCGGTGAGCAGTTCTTC.

The gene calls are TRBV9 and TRBJ2-7; D perhaps matches TRBD2 (5 bases). Deletions cut 1 base from V and 5 bases from J, with 19 bases between. Germline values: CDR1 SGDLS, CDR2 YYNGEE. CDR3 length equals 16 residues. The CDR3 loop is CASSVSLGGPRDEQYF. As DNA, the CDR3 is TGTGCCAGCAGCGTAAGCTTAGGCGGGCCCAGAGACGAGCAGTACTTC. Using reference TRBV9 and TRBJ2-7 for the parts outside the CDR3, the full variable domain is DSGVTQTPKHLITATGQRVTLRCSPRSGDLSVYWYQQSLDQGLQFLIQYYNGEERAKGNILERFSAQQFPDLHSELNLSSLELGDSALYFCASSVSLGGPRDEQYFGPGTRLTVT.

This clonotype appeared a few times. The chain links TRBV27 to TRBJ2-1, with 7 bases fitting TRBD2. J lost 1 base, V lost 3 bases, and 3 bases had no gene match. The V gene's germline CDR1 is MNHEY and CDR2 SMNVEV (reference sequence). The CDR3 extends over 15 amino acids. The CDR3 reads CASSFVGRSYNEQFF. As DNA, the CDR3 is TGTGCCAGCAGTTTTGTCGGGAGGTCCTACAATGAGCAGTTCTTC.

The genes are TRBV9 and TRBJ1-4; the D gene is possibly TRBD1 (5 bases). Trimming took 3 bases from V and 1 from J, leaving 7 bases between them. CDR1 is SGDLS and CDR2 is YYNGEE in the germline V gene. The CDR3 runs 14 residues. CDR3 residues: CASSAGGTNEKLFF. DNA of the CDR3: TGTGCCAGCAGCGCGGGGGGAACTAATGAAAAACTGTTTTTT. Supplemented by reference TRBV9 and TRBJ1-4, the full variable domain reads DSGVTQTPKHLITATGQRVTLRCSPRSGDLSVYWYQQSLDQGLQFLIQYYNGEERAKGNILERFSAQQFPDLHSELNLSSLELGDSALYFCASSAGGTNEKLFFGSGTQLSVL.

Many counts were recorded for this clonotype. The chain links TRBV20-1 to TRBJ2-1, with unresolved D. V lost 0 bases and J lost 6, with 18 bases in between. Looked up from germline, CDR1 is DFQATT and CDR2 is SNEGSKA (reference sequence). This CDR3 has 16 residues. The CDR3 protein is CSARDLPGPQPNEQFF. The DNA for the CDR3 is TGCAGTGCTAGAGATCTCCCGGGCCCCCAGCCCAATGAGCAGTTCTTC.

This clonotype was seen a handful of times. J is TRBJ2-7 and V is TRBV6-5, with D perhaps assigned TRBD1 or TRBD2 (5 bases each). The CDR3 loop spans 14 amino acids. Germline lookup yields CDR1 MNHEY and CDR2 SVGAGI. The V end was cut by 7 bases, the J end by 0 bases, with 13 bases between. CDR3: CASTTSGTSYEQYF. Here the CDR3 DNA reads TGTGCCAGCACTACGTCAGGGACCTCCTACGAGCAGTACTTC.

This clonotype was detected only a few times. This chain joins TRBV20-1 and TRBJ2-5, with D possibly TRBD1 on 6 matching bases. The DNA matches TRBJ2-7 better at its end, which makes the J call doubtful. The CDR3 runs 11 residues. The V gene's germline CDR1 is DFQATT and CDR2 SNEGSKA (reference sequence). In nucleotides, the CDR3 is TGCAGTGCCCAAGGGGGCTACGAGCAGTACTTC. This gives the protein CSAQGGYEQYF.

In this sample, this clonotype turned up once. V gene TRBV13 combines with J gene TRBJ1-2, with a weak D call TRBD1 (5 bases). This CDR3 contains 14 residues. Germline V CDR1 and CDR2: PRHDT, FYEKMQ (reference sequence). Trimming cost V 2 bases and J 2 bases, with 9 bases left between them. The CDR3 DNA reads TGTGCCAGCAGCTTATTCAGGACAAACTATGGCTACACCTTC. Translating gives CASSLFRTNYGYTF.

The V gene is TRBV9, the J gene TRBJ2-1; 14 positions agree with TRBD2. The J call may be wrong; the DNA end is better matched by TRBJ2-7. Germline assignment: CDR1 SGDLS and CDR2 YYNGEE. CDR3 length: 18 amino acids. The CDR3 sequence: CASSVAGGLAGVYNEQYF. Written as DNA, the CDR3 is TGTGCCAGCAGCGTAGCAGGGGGACTAGCGGGAGTTTACAATGAGCAGTACTTC.

This clonotype has ten or more counts. The chain combines TRBV29-1 with TRBJ2-3, with a possible D match to TRBD2 (6 bases). The CDR3 consists of 14 residues. V shed 2 bases and J shed 3 bases, with 12 bases lying between them. The germline gives CDR1 SQVTM, CDR2 ANQGSEA. CDR3 residues: CSVELAIETDTQYF. CDR3 sequence (DNA): TGCAGCGTTGAACTAGCGATAGAGACAGATACGCAGTATTTT.

The genes are TRBV11-1 and TRBJ2-7; no firm D call. Germline loops: CDR1 SGHAT, CDR2 FQDESV (reference sequence). The CDR3 runs 14 residues. Trimming took off 5 bases at V and 0 bases at J, with 11 bases between the two ends. The DNA for the CDR3 is TGTGCCAGCAGCCAGCCGCACTCCTCCTACGAGCAGTACTTC. Its translation is CASSQPHSSYEQYF.

This clonotype was detected once. The chain joins TRBV29-1 to TRBJ2-3; 8 bases match TRBD1. Germline CDR1 is SQVTM and CDR2 is ANQGSEA. V gave up 3 bases and J gave up 14 bases; unmatched junction bases: 13. CDR3 length equals 13 residues. The CDR3 coding sequence is TGCAGCGTTGAGAGCCCAGGGGGCAGATACGCGTATTTT. Protein sequence: CSVESPGGRYAYF.

The chain combines TRBV3-1 with TRBJ2-5; D gene ambiguous. V lost 5 bases, J lost 4 bases, and 14 bases lay in between. The CDR3 is 14 residues long. Germline V gene data show CDR1 as LGHDT and CDR2 as YNNKEL (reference sequence). Here the CDR3 DNA reads TGTGCCAGCAGCAAAAGTGGCGCAGGAGAGACCCAGTACTTC. Translated, it gives CASSKSGAGETQYF.

This clonotype has just one count. This chain joins TRBV29-1 and TRBJ2-1; D unresolved. Germline loops: CDR1 SQVTM, CDR2 ANQGSEA. Between the trimmed V and J ends, which lost 4 bases and 13 bases, there was a span of 11 bases. The CDR3 has 10 residues. The CDR3: CSVGEETQFF. CDR3 sequence (DNA): TGCAGCGTTGGGGAAGAGACCCAGTTCTTC.